This T cell receptor beta chain was captured in a study of response to subunit inactivated influenza vaccine. The trim removed 2 bases at V and 2 bases at J, leaving 9 bases unmatched. CDR1 and CDR2 (germline): DFQATT, SNEGSKA (reference sequence). CDR3 size: 15 residues. TCRdb reanalysed the RT-PCR reads using MiXCR and keeps one entry per CDR3 protein. The data show 500,000 to 600,000 distinct CDR3 sequences, roughly 12% seen once. This clonotype occurred many times. Its antigen is not identified. Points from the study as a whole: Authors suggested that a seasonal influenza vaccination recruits few new T cells each time.

This same sample was also part of a study on T cells expressing NK-cell markers. Turning to that study: 5'RACE template switching with UMIs generated TCR beta cDNA. From sorted CD3+CD56+NKG2C+, CD3+CD56+NKG2C- and CD3+CD56-NKG2C+ T cells came the TCR beta repertoires. Topping the CD3+CD56-NKG2C+ fraction as well were these clonotypes, in a handful of donors.

This TCR was recovered from a man between 50 and 59 years old who received an inactivated influenza vaccine. The rearrangement uses TRBV20-1 and TRBJ2-7; 7 nucleotides match TRBD1. Here the sequenced sample was PBMCs from blood, taken on the day of vaccination. CDR3 amino acids: CSARPSTGSAYEQYF. DNA of the CDR3: TGCAGTGCTAGACCCTCGACAGGGAGTGCCTACGAGCAGTACTTC.